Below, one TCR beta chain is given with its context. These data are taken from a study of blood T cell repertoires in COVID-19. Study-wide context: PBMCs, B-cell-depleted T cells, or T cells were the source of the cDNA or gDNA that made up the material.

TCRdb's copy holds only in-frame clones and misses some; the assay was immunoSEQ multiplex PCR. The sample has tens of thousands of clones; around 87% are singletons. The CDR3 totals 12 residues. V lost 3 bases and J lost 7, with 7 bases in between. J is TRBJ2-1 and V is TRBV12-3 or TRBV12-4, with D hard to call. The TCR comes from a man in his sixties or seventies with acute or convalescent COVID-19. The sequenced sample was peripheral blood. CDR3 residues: CASSFPGNEQFF. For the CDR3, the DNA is TGTGCCAGCAGTTTCCCCGGGAATGAGCAGTTCTTC.